This TCR beta chain was retrieved from a study of OX40 agonist ivuxolimab in advanced cancers. On the study more broadly: Every 2 weeks, patients got intravenous ivuxolimab at one of six dose levels (0.01-10 mg/kg).

Only in-frame clones appear in the TCRdb table, and some are missing; sequencing was by immunoSEQ multiplex PCR. The sample shows roughly 79,000 clones, about nine tenths of them seen only once. This CDR3 is 14 amino acids long. V shed 3 bases, J shed 4 bases, and the junction held 0 bases outside the gene matches. Germline V lookup: CDR1 LGHNA, CDR2 YSLEER. To note about this clone: What it binds is not known.

Findings and limits, study-wide: Fewer expanded clones were found on average in CD4+ than in CD8+ T cells.

Source: CD4+ or CD8+ T cells sorted from blood, taken in a trial of the OX40 agonist ivuxolimab. The TCR sequence derives from an adult with an advanced solid tumor such as melanoma, head and neck, liver or kidney cancer. The V call is TRBV4-3, the J call TRBJ2-5, with 12 positions matching TRBD2. CDR3 DNA sequence: TGCGCCAGCAGCCAGGGACTAGCGGGAGAGACCCAGTACTTC. The encoded protein is CASSQGLAGETQYF.